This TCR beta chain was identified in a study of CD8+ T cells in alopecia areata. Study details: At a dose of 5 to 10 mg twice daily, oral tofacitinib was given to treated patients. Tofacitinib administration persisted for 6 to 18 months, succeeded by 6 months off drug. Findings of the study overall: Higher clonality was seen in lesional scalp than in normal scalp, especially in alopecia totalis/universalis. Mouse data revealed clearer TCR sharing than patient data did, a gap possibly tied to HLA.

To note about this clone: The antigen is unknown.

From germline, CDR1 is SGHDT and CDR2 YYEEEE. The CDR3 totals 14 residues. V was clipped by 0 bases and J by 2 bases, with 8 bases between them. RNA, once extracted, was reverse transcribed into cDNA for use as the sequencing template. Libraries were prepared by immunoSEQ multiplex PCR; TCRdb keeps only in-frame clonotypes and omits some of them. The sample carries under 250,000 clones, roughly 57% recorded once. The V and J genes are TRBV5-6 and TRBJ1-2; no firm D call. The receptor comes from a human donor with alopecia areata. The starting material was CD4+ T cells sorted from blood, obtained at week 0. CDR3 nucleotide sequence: TGTGCCAGCAGCTTGGATGTAGTGAACTATGGCTACACCTTC. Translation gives CASSLDVVNYGYTF.